This T cell receptor (beta chain) was sequenced in a study of T cell responses to AZD1222 COVID-19 vaccine. Overall study findings and caveats: Reportedly, nearly half the spike-specific TCRs target unmutated variant regions. Across spike, vaccine-associated CD4 TCRs were found, dominant at 160-218 and 743-854. Donors in the cohort were predominantly white British and more often female, and clonal diversity was possibly underestimated.

Regarding this clone: The antigen remains undetermined.

Germline loops: CDR1 SGHRS, CDR2 YFSETQ. The J segment lost 2 bases and the V segment lost 1 base, leaving 3 bases of the junction unmatched. The CDR3 contains 15 residues. Only in-frame clones appear in the TCRdb table, and some are missing; sequencing was by immunoSEQ multiplex PCR. The table shows about 260,000 clones, with over 90% occurring only once. The TCR comes from an adult in good health. The chain couples TRBV5-1 to TRBJ1-3; 7 positions match TRBD1. The sequenced sample was peripheral blood, obtained on day 0 of AZD1222 vaccination. CDR3 sequence reads: CASSLTGDPGNTIYF. The CDR3 bases are TGCGCCAGCAGCTTGACAGGGGATCCTGGAAACACCATATATTTT.